The 18 T cell receptor beta chains reported below all come from one sample, sequenced in a study of blood T cell repertoires in COVID-19. Some clones are missing from TCRdb's copy, which holds only in-frame ones; the method was immunoSEQ multiplex PCR. The sample records 130,000 or so clones, roughly 84% being singletons. Material for sequencing was peripheral blood. The origin of the receptors is a man between 25 and 39 years old with COVID-19, enrolled during active disease.

The rearrangement uses TRBV11-2 and TRBJ2-1, with D tentatively TRBD2 (6 bases). The CDR3 has 15 residues. Germline-derived CDR1 and CDR2 are SGHAT and FQNNGV. Trimming took 3 bases from V and 6 from J, leaving 15 bases between them. The CDR3 sequence: CASSFAGSVGNEQFF. The CDR3 coding sequence is TGTGCCAGCAGCTTTGCGGGGTCGGTCGGCAATGAGCAGTTCTTC. Combining the CDR3 with reference TRBV11-2 and TRBJ2-1 gives the whole variable domain EAGVAQSPRYKIIEKRQSVAFWCNPISGHATLYWYQQILGQGPKLLIQFQNNGVVDDSQLPKDRFSAERLKGVDSTLKIQPAKLEDSAVYLCASSFAGSVGNEQFFGPGTRLTVL.

V gene TRBV28 combines with J gene TRBJ2-5; maybe TRBD1 (6 bases). CDR1 and CDR2 from the germline V gene are MDHEN and SYDVKM. The CDR3 sequence is 17 residues long. Trimming took 4 bases from V and 5 from J, leaving 23 bases between them. The CDR3 DNA follows: TGTGCCAGCAGTTCCCCTCTAGGGGGAGCCGCTCGGGAGACCCAGTACTTC. Translating it yields CASSSPLGGAARETQYF.

The chain employs TRBV5-6 and TRBJ1-2; a possible D gene is TRBD1 (6 bases). CDR1 SGHDT and CDR2 YYEEEE come from the germline V gene. This CDR3 has 13 residues. V lost 4 bases, J lost 3 bases, and 10 bases lay in between. For the CDR3, the DNA is TGTGCCAGCAGCGGGGGCGCGTACTATGGCTACACCTTC. Translation gives CASSGGAYYGYTF.

For the CDR3, the DNA is TGTGCCAGCAGCCCAACAGGGGTCGGAAACACCATATATTTT. Translating it yields CASSPTGVGNTIYF. This chain connects TRBV7-3 to TRBJ1-3; TRBD1 matches at 7 bases. The CDR3 sequence is 14 residues long. V trimming: 5 bases; J trimming: 4 bases; junction bases outside the gene matches: 5. Germline V gene lookup returns CDR1 SGHTA and CDR2 FQGTGA.

The DNA of the CDR3 is TGTGCCAGCAGCCGGGACAGGCTACCCTACGAGCAGTACTTC. It yields the protein CASSRDRLPYEQYF. This chain joins TRBV7-2 and TRBJ2-7; 8 nucleotides match TRBD1. The ends lost 5 bases at V and 2 bases at J; junction bases unmatched: 5. Germline V CDR1 and CDR2: SGHTA, FQGNSA. The CDR3 runs to 14 residues.

The chain links TRBV28 to TRBJ1-1, with a tentative D call TRBD1 (5 bases). The CDR3 totals 14 residues. Trimming removed 6 bases at V and 2 bases at J, with 13 bases between. Germline V gene data show CDR1 as MDHEN and CDR2 as SYDVKM. CDR3 sequence (DNA): TGTGCCAGCAGCCCCCCGGACATTAACACTGAAGCTTTCTTT. As protein: CASSPPDINTEAFF.

The chain has TRBV28 and TRBJ1-2, with no clear D. This CDR3 contains 14 residues. V dropped 2 bases and J dropped 7 bases, with 14 bases sitting between them. Per the germline V gene, CDR1 is MDHEN and CDR2 is SYDVKM. CDR3 bases: TGTGCCAGCAGTTTAATTGGGGAGGTCGGTGGCTACACCTTC. The encoded protein is CASSLIGEVGGYTF.

This clone has a single count. V gene TRBV4-3 combines with J gene TRBJ2-1; weak D call: TRBD2 (7 bases). V was cut by 1 base and J by 10 bases, with 26 bases left in between. Germline CDR1 is LGHNA and CDR2 is YSLEER. This CDR3 contains 18 residues. CDR3: CASSQAQGGASGAGEQFF. In DNA form, the CDR3 reads TGCGCCAGCAGCCAAGCTCAAGGGGGAGCTAGCGGAGCCGGAGAGCAGTTCTTC.

The genes are TRBV28 and TRBJ1-5; D unresolved. This CDR3 spans 15 amino acids. V was clipped by 3 bases and J by 3 bases, with 12 bases between them. Germline V gene sequence: CDR1 MDHEN, CDR2 SYDVKM. CDR3 in DNA: TGTGCCAGCAGTTTGCGGGAGATTGACAATCAGCCCCAGCATTTT. It encodes CASSLREIDNQPQHF. Full variable domain (outside the CDR3, taken from reference TRBV28 and TRBJ1-5): DVKVTQSSRYLVKRTGEKVFLECVQDMDHENMFWYRQDPGLGLRLIYFSYDVKMKEKGDIPEGYSVSREKKERFSLILESASTNQTSMYLCASSLREIDNQPQHFGDGTRLSIL.

The chain has TRBV4-2 and TRBJ1-6; 9 positions agree with TRBD1. V gave up 4 bases and J gave up 7 bases; unmatched junction bases: 11. The length of the CDR3 is 17 residues. Germline assignment: CDR1 LGHNA and CDR2 YNFKEQ. The CDR3 is CASSREPPGQGNSPLHF. CDR3 nucleotide sequence: TGTGCCAGCAGCCGAGAACCCCCGGGACAGGGAAATTCACCCCTCCACTTT.

V gene TRBV28 combines with J gene TRBJ1-2, with 8 bases identical to TRBD1. With 2 bases clipped from V and 2 bases from J, the junction kept 4 bases outside the gene matches. Germline CDR1 is MDHEN and CDR2 is SYDVKM. The CDR3 length is 15 residues. The DNA for the CDR3 is TGTGCCAGCAGTTTACAGGGGGCAGGGAACTATGGCTACACCTTC. It specifies CASSLQGAGNYGYTF.

This clone was seen only a few times. The gene calls are TRBV9 and TRBJ2-7, with a tentative D call TRBD1 (6 bases). This CDR3 comprises 16 residues. CDR1 and CDR2 from the germline V gene are SGDLS and YYNGEE. V lost 3 bases and J 6 bases, leaving 22 bases between the germline ends. CDR3 in DNA: TGTGCCAGCAGCGCAGGACTTCGAGGGGGAAATACCGAGCAGTACTTC. It yields the protein CASSAGLRGGNTEQYF.

This clone has just a few counts. CDR3 sequence (DNA): TGTGCCAGCAGCAAAGACTCCGGGGGCTCCTACGAGCAGTACTTC. It translates to CASSKDSGGSYEQYF. The chain links TRBV5-4 to TRBJ2-7; possible D gene TRBD2, 6 bases. In germline, CDR1 is SGHNT, CDR2 YYREEE (reference sequence). Deletions cut 4 bases from V and 0 bases from J, with 14 bases between. The CDR3 is 15 residues long.

The V and J genes are TRBV28 and TRBJ1-3; no reliable D call. This CDR3 has 13 residues. Germline loops: CDR1 MDHEN, CDR2 SYDVKM. V was pared by 2 bases and J by 8 bases, with 10 bases between. The CDR3 reads CASSLDLGDTIYF. Written as DNA, the CDR3 is TGTGCCAGCAGTTTAGACTTAGGTGACACCATATATTTT. The variable domain in full, completed from reference TRBV28 and TRBJ1-3, reads DVKVTQSSRYLVKRTGEKVFLECVQDMDHENMFWYRQDPGLGLRLIYFSYDVKMKEKGDIPEGYSVSREKKERFSLILESASTNQTSMYLCASSLDLGDTIYFGEGSWLTVV.

This clone was seen once. The chain joins TRBV9 to TRBJ1-3; D is possibly TRBD1 (5 bases). CDR3 length equals 15 residues. The germline gives CDR1 SGDLS, CDR2 YYNGEE. The germline V and J ends were trimmed by 4 bases and 4 bases, with 15 bases remaining between them. The CDR3 spells CASSPWGGGGNTIYF. Here the CDR3 DNA reads TGTGCCAGCAGCCCGTGGGGGGGTGGCGGAAACACCATATATTTT. Together with reference TRBV9 and TRBJ1-3, the CDR3 gives the full variable domain: DSGVTQTPKHLITATGQRVTLRCSPRSGDLSVYWYQQSLDQGLQFLIQYYNGEERAKGNILERFSAQQFPDLHSELNLSSLELGDSALYFCASSPWGGGGNTIYFGEGSWLTVV.

The CDR3 nucleotides read TGTGCCAGCAGTCCCACCGGGGAGACCCAGTACTTC. Its protein is CASSPTGETQYF. The V and J genes are TRBV6-5 and TRBJ2-5; D is uncertain. Germline V gives CDR1 MNHEY, CDR2 SVGAGI. The CDR3 consists of 12 residues. V was clipped by 5 bases and J by 5 bases, with 9 bases between them.

The gene calls are TRBV27 and TRBJ1-5, with TRBD1 as a possible D gene (5 bases). V was cut by 4 bases and J by 4 bases, with 11 bases left in between. This CDR3 contains 14 residues. CDR1 is MNHEY, CDR2 SMNVEV, per germline (reference sequence). CDR3 amino acids: CASSSGRGNQPQHF. The CDR3 DNA sequence: TGTGCCAGCAGTTCCGGACGGGGGAATCAGCCCCAGCATTTT.

The chain couples TRBV10-3 to TRBJ1-4, with TRBD1 matching over 9 bases. Germline CDR1 reads ENHRY; CDR2 reads SYGVKD. This CDR3 has 14 amino acids. The J segment lost 8 bases and the V segment lost 5 bases, leaving 6 bases of the junction unmatched. The CDR3 bases are TGTGCCATCAGTCCTACAGGGGGCCAGGAAAAACTGTTTTTT. It is translated as CAISPTGGQEKLFF.